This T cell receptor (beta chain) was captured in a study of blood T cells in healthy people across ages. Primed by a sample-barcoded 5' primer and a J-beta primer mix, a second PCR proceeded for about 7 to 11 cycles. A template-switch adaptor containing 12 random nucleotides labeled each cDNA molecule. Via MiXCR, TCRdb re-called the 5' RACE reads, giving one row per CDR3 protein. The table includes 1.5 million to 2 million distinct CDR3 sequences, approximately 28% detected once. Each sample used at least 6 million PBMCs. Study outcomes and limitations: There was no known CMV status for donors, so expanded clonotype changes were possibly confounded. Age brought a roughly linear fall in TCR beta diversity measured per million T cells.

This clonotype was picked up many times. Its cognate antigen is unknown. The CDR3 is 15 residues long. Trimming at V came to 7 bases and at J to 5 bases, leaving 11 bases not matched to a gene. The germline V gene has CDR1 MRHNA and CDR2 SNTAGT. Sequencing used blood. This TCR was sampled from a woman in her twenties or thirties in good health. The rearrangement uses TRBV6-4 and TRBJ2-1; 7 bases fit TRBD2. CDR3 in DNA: TGTGCCAGCAACCTAATTGGGACTAACGACAATGAGCAGTTCTTC. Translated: CASNLIGTNDNEQFF.